Below are 7 T cell receptor beta chains sequenced from a single sample in a study of cytomegalovirus exposure and HLA in healthy donors. The PCR was carried out with 60 Vbeta primers and 13 Jbeta primers. Assay used: immunoSEQ multiplex PCR; TCRdb lists only in-frame clones, some missing. The table has 130,000 or so clones, about 8.5% seen once. Sequenced material: PBMCs. These receptors all stem from a man aged 40-50 years in good health and CMV-seronegative.

This chain uses TRBV7-8 with TRBJ2-5, with TRBD1 matching 11 bases. The CDR3 contains 16 residues. CDR1 and CDR2 from the germline V gene are SGHVS and FQNEAQ. V lost 5 bases and J lost 0; bases outside the gene matches: 5. The CDR3 here is CASSRTGGSYQETQYF. Here the CDR3 DNA reads TGTGCCAGCAGCCGGACAGGGGGCTCGTACCAAGAGACCCAGTACTTC.

This clone came up a few times. This chain uses TRBV27 with TRBJ1-5; no firm D call. V was cut by 10 bases and J by 5 bases, with 15 bases left in between. The CDR3 length is 13 residues. CDR1 and CDR2 (germline): MNHEY, SMNVEV (reference sequence). The CDR3 nucleotides are TGTGCCACCAGCGGTGGGCTGGATCAGCCCCAGCATTTT. Protein sequence: CATSGGLDQPQHF.

The table lists this clone with a few counts. The rearrangement uses TRBV5-1 and TRBJ2-3; 9 nucleotides match TRBD2. The germline CDR1 and CDR2 sequences are SGHRS and YFSETQ. This CDR3 comprises 16 residues. Germline trimming cut 4 bases from V and 0 bases from J; bases unmatched to any gene: 6. CDR3 loop: CASSPRTSVSTDTQYF. The CDR3 DNA reads TGCGCCAGCAGCCCACGGACTAGCGTAAGCACAGATACGCAGTATTTT.

This clone has just a few counts. V usage is TRBV4-1 and J usage is TRBJ1-5; 7 bases fit TRBD1. After removal of 1 base from V and 6 bases from J, the junction contained 12 bases not matched to a gene. CDR3 length: 17 amino acids. Germline V gives CDR1 MGHRA, CDR2 YSYEKL. CDR3 residues: CASSQGRLHRGGQPQHF. The CDR3 bases are TGCGCCAGCAGCCAAGGTCGACTCCACAGGGGTGGTCAGCCCCAGCATTTT.

The V and J genes are TRBV5-1 and TRBJ2-3; perhaps TRBD2 as D (6 bases). In germline, CDR1 is SGHRS, CDR2 YFSETQ. Between the trimmed V and J ends, which lost 1 base and 7 bases, there was a span of 16 bases. The CDR3 has 15 amino acids. The CDR3 sequence: CASSLTGLLSYTQYF. CDR3 coding DNA: TGCGCCAGCAGCTTGACCGGACTACTCAGCTATACGCAGTATTTT.

This chain joins TRBV9 and TRBJ2-3; 8 bases align to TRBD2. Trimming removed 3 bases from V and 1 base from J; junction bases left unmatched: 7. Germline V gene sequence: CDR1 SGDLS, CDR2 YYNGEE. The CDR3 runs 16 residues. The CDR3 nucleotides read TGTGCCAGCAGCGCAGGGGCGGGGGGTGGCACAGATACGCAGTATTTT. Its translation is CASSAGAGGGTDTQYF.

This rearrangement joins TRBV6-1 to TRBJ1-5; 10 positions agree with TRBD1. The V and J ends lost 7 bases and 5 bases, in that order; junction bases with no gene match: 5. The CDR3 extends over 14 amino acids. Germline V gene data show CDR1 as MNHNS and CDR2 as SASEGT. This CDR3 reads CASNIGTGDQPQHF. CDR3 nucleotides: TGTGCCAGCAATATCGGGACAGGGGATCAGCCCCAGCATTTT.